Reported below is one T cell receptor (beta chain). These data originate in a study of T cell responses to AZD1222 COVID-19 vaccine. Libraries were prepared by immunoSEQ multiplex PCR; TCRdb keeps only in-frame clonotypes and omits some of them. The sample has 90,000 to 100,000 clones, more than 70% seen once. In germline, CDR1 is LGHDT, CDR2 YNNKEL (reference sequence). The V end lost 6 bases, the J end lost 1 base, and 9 bases lay between the germline ends. This CDR3 has 13 amino acids. V gene TRBV3-1 (or the pseudogene TRBV3-2) combines with J gene TRBJ2-5, with TRBD2 as a possible D gene (6 bases). This clonotype originated in an adult who received the AZD1222 COVID-19 vaccine. The sequencing used peripheral blood, collected 28 days after the second AZD1222 dose. CDR3: CASRPSVQETQYF. CDR3 sequence (DNA): TGTGCCAGCAGACCTAGCGTCCAAGAGACCCAGTACTTC.